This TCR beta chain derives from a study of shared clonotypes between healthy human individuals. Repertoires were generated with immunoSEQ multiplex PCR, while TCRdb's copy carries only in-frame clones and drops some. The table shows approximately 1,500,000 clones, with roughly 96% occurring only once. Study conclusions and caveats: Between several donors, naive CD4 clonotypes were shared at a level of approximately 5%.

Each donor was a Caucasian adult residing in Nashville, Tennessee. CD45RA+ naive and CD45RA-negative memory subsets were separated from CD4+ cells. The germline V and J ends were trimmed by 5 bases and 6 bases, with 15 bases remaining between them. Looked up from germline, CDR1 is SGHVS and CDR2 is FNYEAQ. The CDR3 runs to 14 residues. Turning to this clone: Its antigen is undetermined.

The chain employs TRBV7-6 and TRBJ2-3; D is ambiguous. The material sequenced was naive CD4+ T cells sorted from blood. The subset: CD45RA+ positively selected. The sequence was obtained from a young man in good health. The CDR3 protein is CASSPLGPRDTQYF. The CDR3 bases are TGTGCCAGCAGCCCCCTAGGGCCTCGGGATACGCAGTATTTT.